This passage covers 8 T cell receptor beta chains from one sample sequenced in a study of T-cell memory formation after mild COVID-19. In TCRdb, the 5' RACE reads were re-called with MiXCR into one record per CDR3 protein. This table holds under 550,000 distinct CDR3 sequences, 18% found once. The sequenced material came from PBMCs or a T cell subset sorted from them (not recorded which). The receptors were gathered from a man aged 18 to 35 who had mild COVID-19 (a few samples of this study predate the infection). Cell type and time point are not known.

This sequence joins TRBV6-2 or TRBV6-3 and TRBJ1-5; the match to TRBD1 covers 7 bases. The length of the CDR3 is 14 residues. Germline trimming cut 7 bases from V and 3 bases from J; bases unmatched to any gene: 6. The germline CDR1 and CDR2 sequences are MNHEY and SVGEGT. The CDR3: CASNQGTVNQPQHF. CDR3 nucleotide sequence: TGTGCCAGCAACCAAGGGACAGTCAATCAGCCCCAGCATTTT.

This sequence joins TRBV27 and TRBJ1-5; D is possibly TRBD1 (6 bases). The CDR3 loop spans 16 amino acids. Trimming pared 4 bases from V and 0 bases from J, leaving 13 bases between. CDR1 and CDR2 from the germline V gene are MNHEY and SMNVEV (reference sequence). This CDR3 reads CASSSRTADSNQPQHF. The CDR3 nucleotides read TGTGCCAGCAGTTCCAGGACAGCGGATAGCAATCAGCCCCAGCATTTT.

The table lists this clonotype with a few counts. The chain is built from TRBV18 and TRBJ2-1; TRBD1 is a possible D gene (6 bases). Germline CDR1 KGHSH, CDR2 LQKENI. This CDR3 contains 15 residues. V was shortened by 1 base and J by 3 bases, with 10 bases between the two germline ends. This chain's CDR3 is CASSPRDNVYNEQFF. The DNA of the CDR3 is TGTGCCAGCTCACCACGGGACAATGTCTACAATGAGCAGTTCTTC.

CDR3 sequence (DNA): TGTGCCAGTAGCCCGCAATCCATCGGGTTGGAGACCCAGTACTTC. Its translation: CASSPQSIGLETQYF. The rearrangement uses TRBV19 and TRBJ2-5; D not resolved. Germline CDR1 reads LNHDA; CDR2 reads SQIVND (reference sequence). V dropped 6 bases and J dropped 5 bases, with 19 bases sitting between them. The CDR3 has 15 amino acids.

A remark on this clonotype: The junction departs from the called germline gene at one end, perhaps through a read error. V usage is TRBV7-3 and J usage is TRBJ2-3, with D possibly called TRBD1 or TRBD2 (6 bases each). This CDR3 region has 16 residues. The germline V gene encodes CDR1 SGHTA and CDR2 FQGTGA. The CDR3: CASSSLPGAGTDTKYF. The CDR3 nucleotides are TGTGCCAGCAGCTCCCTCCCGGGGGCGGGCACAGATACGAAGTATTTT.

This clonotype came up a few times. The chain employs TRBV12-3 or TRBV12-4 and TRBJ1-5, with a tentative D call TRBD1 (5 bases). This CDR3 has 16 amino acids. Trimming left V 6 bases short and J 1 base short, with 16 bases between. CDR3 sequence reads: CASRPGTRGSNQPQHF. DNA of the CDR3: TGTGCCAGCAGGCCCGGGACCCGAGGGAGCAATCAGCCCCAGCATTTT.

For this clonotype: Germline is not matched at one junction end, which may reflect a read error. The V gene is TRBV10-3, the J gene TRBJ1-6; no clear D gene. The germline gives CDR1 ENHRY, CDR2 SYGVKD. This CDR3 has 14 residues. CDR3 nucleotide sequence: TGTGCCACCAGAATGCCAGATACTAATTCACACCTCCACTTT. Protein sequence: CATRMPDTNSHLHF.

The CDR3 spells CASSSSPGPYNSPLHF. The CDR3 DNA sequence: TGCGCCAGCAGCTCGTCCCCGGGCCCGTATAATTCACCCCTCCACTTT. The chain couples TRBV5-1 to TRBJ1-6, with D unresolved. CDR3 length: 16 amino acids. The germline CDR1 and CDR2 sequences are SGHRS and YFSETQ. The V gene lost 3 bases and the J gene lost 4 bases, with 14 bases spanning the gap.